These 23 T cell receptor beta chains were all obtained from the same sample, sequenced in a study of blood T cell repertoires in COVID-19. Profiled with immunoSEQ multiplex PCR; TCRdb holds only in-frame clones, not every one. Of some 170,000 clones in the sample, around nine tenths are singletons; the top ten hold approximately 13%. Specimen: peripheral blood. The source is a woman aged 70 to 79 with COVID-19, enrolled during active disease.

V and J are TRBV28 and TRBJ2-2; tentative D call: TRBD1 (6 bases). The CDR3 runs to 16 residues. Germline lookup yields CDR1 MDHEN and CDR2 SYDVKM. Trimming took off 5 bases at V and 4 bases at J, with 17 bases between the two ends. Written as DNA, the CDR3 is TGTGCCAGCAGTCGGACAGCTACTTACTCCACCGGGGAGCTGTTTTTT. Translating it yields CASSRTATYSTGELFF.

The J gene is TRBJ2-1, the V gene TRBV5-1, with 11 nucleotides matching TRBD2. CDR1 is SGHRS and CDR2 is YFSETQ in the germline V gene. Unmatched junction bases numbered 9, after V lost 5 bases and J lost 8 bases. This CDR3 spans 15 amino acids. Here the CDR3 reads CASRTSGSSNDEQFF. CDR3 nucleotide sequence: TGCGCCAGCAGAACTAGCGGGAGCTCTAACGATGAGCAGTTCTTC.

The V call is TRBV29-1, the J call TRBJ2-5, with 7 bases fitting TRBD2. The CDR3 contains 12 residues. J lost 5 bases, V lost 5 bases, and 5 bases had no gene match. Germline V gene data show CDR1 as SQVTM and CDR2 as ANQGSEA. CDR3 protein: CSVFGGGETQYF. The CDR3 nucleotides read TGCAGCGTTTTTGGGGGAGGGGAGACCCAGTACTTC.

This clone was seen just once. The chain links TRBV18 to TRBJ1-5; no reliable D call. Trimming took 2 bases from V and 2 from J, leaving 10 bases between them. In germline, CDR1 is KGHSH, CDR2 LQKENI. The CDR3 covers 15 residues. This CDR3 is CASSPNTEGNQPQHF. Here the CDR3 DNA reads TGTGCCAGCTCACCAAATACGGAGGGCAATCAGCCCCAGCATTTT.

This clone appeared a single time. The CDR3 coding sequence is TGTGCCAGCTCACCAACAGGGGACTATGGCTACACCTTC. This encodes CASSPTGDYGYTF. J is TRBJ1-2 and V is TRBV18; 7 bases align to TRBD1. The V gene's germline CDR1 is KGHSH and CDR2 LQKENI. This CDR3 comprises 13 residues. Trimming removed 2 bases from V and 3 bases from J; junction bases left unmatched: 0. Variable domain in full (rest from reference TRBV18 and TRBJ1-2): NAGVMQNPRHLVRRRGQEARLRCSPMKGHSHVYWYRQLPEEGLKFMVYLQKENIIDESGMPKERFSAEFPKEGPSILRIQQVVRGDSAAYFCASSPTGDYGYTFGSGTRLTVV.

The chain uses TRBV4-2 and TRBJ1-3, with D possibly matching TRBD1 (5 bases). The CDR3 contains 16 residues. Between the trimmed V and J ends, which lost 4 bases and 2 bases, there was a span of 15 bases. Looked up from germline, CDR1 is LGHNA and CDR2 is YNFKEQ. CDR3 nucleotide sequence: TGTGCCAGCAGCCTACAGGAGGGAAGAACTGGAAACACCATATATTTT. It codes for CASSLQEGRTGNTIYF.

This rearrangement joins TRBV5-6 to TRBJ2-1, with TRBD2 identical over 9 bases. V lost 0 bases, J lost 9 bases, and 10 bases stayed unmatched. The CDR3 totals 16 residues. Germline CDR1 and CDR2: SGHDT and YYEEEE. Here the CDR3 DNA reads TGTGCCAGCAGCTTGGTGTTGGCGGGAGGGCCGGGTGAGCAGTTCTTC. It specifies CASSLVLAGGPGEQFF.

To note about this clone: Other DNA sequences from this sample encode an identical CDR3 as well. V and J are TRBV10-3 and TRBJ1-5; D gene unclear. The CDR3 extends over 14 amino acids. V was shortened by 5 bases and J by 2 bases, with 10 bases between the two germline ends. The germline V gene has CDR1 ENHRY and CDR2 SYGVKD. CDR3 sequence (DNA): TGTGCCATCAGTCCCGGCGGGGGCAATCAGCCCCAGCATTTT. It yields the protein CAISPGGGNQPQHF.

The rearrangement uses TRBV4-2 and TRBJ1-2; TRBD1 is a possible D gene (6 bases). The CDR3 is 15 residues long. Germline CDR1 reads LGHNA; CDR2 reads YNFKEQ. V lost 0 bases to trimming and J lost 4 bases, with 12 bases between them. This chain's CDR3 is CASSQEDSYIYGYTF. Here the CDR3 DNA reads TGTGCCAGCAGCCAAGAGGACAGCTACATCTATGGCTACACCTTC.

The chain links TRBV10-3 to TRBJ1-2; tentatively, D is TRBD1 (5 bases). Germline lookup yields CDR1 ENHRY and CDR2 SYGVKD. With 6 bases removed from V and 8 bases from J, the gap between germline ends came to 19 bases. CDR3 length: 14 residues. In DNA, the CDR3 is TGTGCCATCAGGAAACAGGAATACCAAGGGGGCTACACCTTC. It yields the protein CAIRKQEYQGGYTF.

The chain employs TRBV19 and TRBJ1-4, with a possible D match to TRBD1 (6 bases). The germline V gene has CDR1 LNHDA and CDR2 SQIVND (reference sequence). This CDR3 has 14 amino acids. The ends were cut back, 5 bases at V and 4 bases at J, with 11 bases in the middle. The CDR3 reads CASSVLDSNEKLFF. The CDR3 DNA reads TGTGCCAGTAGTGTGCTGGACAGTAATGAAAAACTGTTTTTT. The variable domain in full, with the rest retrieved from reference TRBV19 and TRBJ1-4, is DGGITQSPKYLFRKEGQNVTLSCEQNLNHDAMYWYRQDPGQGLRLIYYSQIVNDFQKGDIAEGYSVSREKKESFPLTVTSAQKNPTAFYLCASSVLDSNEKLFFGSGTQLSVL.

CDR3 DNA: TGTGCCAGCACCCTGTCGCTAGGAGTAACTCGACCCCTCCACTTT. Translation gives CASTLSLGVTRPLHF. The chain uses TRBV28 and TRBJ1-6; D gene uncertain. V was shortened by 7 bases and J by 12 bases, with 22 bases between the two germline ends. Germline values: CDR1 MDHEN, CDR2 SYDVKM. This CDR3 is 15 amino acids long.

The CDR3 loop is CASRLEGPGLVIYGYTF. The CDR3 region has the DNA TGTGCCAGCAGGCTCGAAGGCCCAGGATTAGTGATCTATGGCTACACCTTC. This sequence joins TRBV2 and TRBJ1-2; no firm D call. Trimming shortened V by 6 bases and J by 4 bases, and 24 bases separated the two germline ends. The CDR3 covers 17 residues. Germline CDR1 and CDR2: SNHLY and FYNNEI.

The V gene is TRBV9, the J gene TRBJ1-4, with 9 positions matching TRBD1. The CDR3 totals 14 residues. Trimming cost V 3 bases and J 7 bases; bases outside gene matches: 4. Germline CDR1 reads SGDLS; CDR2 reads YYNGEE. The CDR3 spells CASSADRGFEKLFF. CDR3 nucleotides: TGTGCCAGCAGCGCGGACAGGGGCTTTGAAAAACTGTTTTTT.

The chain has TRBV19 and TRBJ1-6, with D possibly being TRBD1 (6 bases). The germline V gene encodes CDR1 LNHDA and CDR2 SQIVND (reference sequence). Between the trimmed V and J ends, which lost 4 bases and 9 bases, there was a span of 16 bases. The length of the CDR3 is 15 residues. The CDR3, as DNA: TGTGCCAGTAGTAAAGGACAGCGGATTGGTTCACCCCTCCACTTT. Amino acid sequence: CASSKGQRIGSPLHF.

This chain joins TRBV28 and TRBJ2-7, with 8 bases matching TRBD2. Losses at the gene ends were 6 bases for V and 1 base for J; bases not matched to a gene: 8. The germline V gene has CDR1 MDHEN and CDR2 SYDVKM. The CDR3 runs to 15 residues. The CDR3 DNA sequence: TGTGCCAGCAGCGCCCGGACTAGCAGTTCCTACGAGCAGTACTTC. Translating it yields CASSARTSSSYEQYF.

The chain uses TRBV29-1 and TRBJ1-1; 7 nucleotides match TRBD1. V lost 8 bases to trimming and J lost 7 bases; unmatched junction nucleotides: 10. Germline V gene data show CDR1 as SQVTM and CDR2 as ANQGSEA. The CDR3 sequence is 12 residues long. CDR3 amino acids: CSTRQGRGEAFF. As DNA, the CDR3 is TGCAGCACTCGACAGGGACGGGGTGAAGCTTTCTTT.

This chain connects TRBV6-5 to TRBJ1-1; 10 nucleotides line up with TRBD1. The trim removed 7 bases at V and 1 base at J, leaving 6 bases unmatched. Germline V gives CDR1 MNHEY, CDR2 SVGAGI. The CDR3 sequence is 15 residues long. The CDR3 DNA reads as TGTGCCAGCATGACAGGGGGCCGAGGGAACACTGAAGCTTTCTTT. Translating it yields CASMTGGRGNTEAFF.

The chain has TRBV7-3 and TRBJ1-1, with TRBD1 as a possible D gene (6 bases). Germline V CDR1 and CDR2: SGHTA, FQGTGA. V shed 0 bases and J shed 4 bases, with 9 bases lying between them. The length of the CDR3 is 14 residues. CDR3 residues: CASSLTPGATEAFF. The CDR3 nucleotides read TGTGCCAGCAGCTTAACCCCAGGGGCCACTGAAGCTTTCTTT.

The CDR3 coding sequence is TGTGCCAGCAGACTGACAGGGAGCTCCTACAATGAGCAGTTCTTC. It specifies CASRLTGSSYNEQFF. J is TRBJ2-1 and V is TRBV6-5, with 7 nucleotides matching TRBD1. Per the germline V gene, CDR1 is MNHEY and CDR2 is SVGAGI. Trimming cost V 6 bases and J 0 bases; bases outside gene matches: 5. This CDR3 contains 15 residues.

The rearrangement joins TRBV19 to TRBJ1-1; 10 nucleotides match TRBD1. Germline assignment: CDR1 LNHDA and CDR2 SQIVND (reference sequence). The V and J ends lost 5 bases and 3 bases, in that order; junction bases with no gene match: 6. The CDR3 loop spans 15 amino acids. DNA of the CDR3: TGTGCCAGTAGTTTGGGACAGGGGCGGTACACTGAAGCTTTCTTT. Protein: CASSLGQGRYTEAFF.

The chain recombines TRBV5-1 with TRBJ2-2; 9 bases fit TRBD2. This CDR3 spans 16 amino acids. Trimming at V came to 1 base and at J to 5 bases, leaving 6 bases not matched to a gene. CDR1 is SGHRS, CDR2 YFSETQ, per germline. The CDR3 nucleotides read TGCGCCAGCAGCTTGCAAGTAGCGGGAGATACCGGGGAGCTGTTTTTT. This encodes CASSLQVAGDTGELFF.

V is TRBV7-9 and J is TRBJ1-4; D is perhaps TRBD1 (6 bases). V lost 5 bases and J lost 7, with 14 bases in between. Per the germline V gene, CDR1 is SEHNR and CDR2 is FQNEAQ (reference sequence). The CDR3 is 14 amino acids. The CDR3 loop is CASSQDRWGEKLFF. CDR3 nucleotides: TGTGCCAGCAGCCAAGACAGGTGGGGTGAAAAACTGTTTTTT.